These 26 T cell receptor beta chains were sequenced from one sample in a study of human T cells and chemical hapten exposure. TCRdb called the RACE reads again in MiXCR, with one record for every CDR3 protein. The sample lists 60,000 to 75,000 distinct CDR3 sequences; about 6.7% were seen once. Stated time point: pre-sensitization, week 0. Specified treatment: therapeutic diphenylcyclopropenone sensitization with weekly scalp DPC. The specimen was whole blood, collected in connection with sensitization to the hapten diphenylcyclopropenone (DPC). These receptors were obtained from a woman between 25 and 40 years old with alopecia areata. Some clones in this sample may be carry-over from other donors' samples.

The V and J genes are TRBV6-6 and TRBJ1-5, with no clear D. CDR1 is MNHNY and CDR2 is SVGAGI in the germline V gene (reference sequence). V was trimmed by 11 bases and J by 4 bases, leaving 15 bases between them. The CDR3 is made up of 13 amino acids. The CDR3 loop reads CAYRGGPNQPQHF. In DNA form, the CDR3 reads TGTGCCTACCGTGGCGGCCCAAATCAGCCCCAGCATTTT.

This clonotype was picked up many times. The chain recombines TRBV20-1 with TRBJ2-7, with unresolved D. Deletions cut 2 bases from V and 5 bases from J, with 13 bases between. CDR3 length: 13 residues. Germline CDR1 is DFQATT and CDR2 is SNEGSKA (reference sequence). CDR3 bases: TGCAGTGCTAGACAAATCGACCGTAACGAGCAGTACTTC. This codes for CSARQIDRNEQYF.

This clonotype was observed a handful of times. The V call is TRBV5-1, the J call TRBJ2-5; D not certain. Germline V gives CDR1 SGHRS, CDR2 YFSETQ. V lost 4 bases, J lost 2 bases, and 3 bases lay in between. The CDR3 runs 11 residues. The CDR3 bases are TGCGCCAGCAGCCGTCAAGAGACCCAGTACTTC. It codes for CASSRQETQYF.

Many counts were recorded for this clonotype. The chain employs TRBV7-9 and TRBJ1-4; 8 nucleotides agree with TRBD1. Germline V gene sequence: CDR1 SEHNR, CDR2 FQNEAQ (reference sequence). The CDR3 sequence is 16 residues long. V lost 1 base and J lost 6; bases outside the gene matches: 7. The CDR3 region is CASSLDRTGLDEKLFF. The DNA for the CDR3 is TGTGCCAGCAGCTTAGATCGGACAGGGTTGGATGAAAAACTGTTTTTT.

There are a few counts of this clonotype. The rearrangement uses TRBV2 and TRBJ1-1; D is unclear. Trimming removed 7 bases from V and 1 base from J, with 7 bases in between. In germline, CDR1 is SNHLY, CDR2 FYNNEI. The CDR3 runs 12 residues. CDR3 region: CASIRENTEAFF. The CDR3 coding sequence is TGTGCCAGCATTCGGGAGAACACTGAAGCTTTCTTT.

This clonotype was seen repeatedly, ten times or more. The chain is built from TRBV9 and TRBJ1-1, with a tentative D call TRBD1 (6 bases). There are 14 residues in the CDR3. Trimming took 3 bases from V and 4 from J, leaving 13 bases between them. Germline V lookup: CDR1 SGDLS, CDR2 YYNGEE. The CDR3 is CASSANTGLTEAFF. CDR3 nucleotides: TGTGCCAGCAGCGCCAACACAGGGCTCACTGAAGCTTTCTTT.

This clonotype was picked up many times. The chain employs TRBV2 and TRBJ2-4; D call uncertain. This CDR3 spans 12 amino acids. Germline V gene sequence: CDR1 SNHLY, CDR2 FYNNEI. V was shortened by 6 bases and J by 3 bases, with 6 bases between the two germline ends. CDR3 DNA sequence: TGTGCCAGCAGCAGCTTCAAAAACATTCAGTACTTC. Its protein is CASSSFKNIQYF.

There are a few counts of this clonotype. The chain carries TRBV19 and TRBJ2-1; the D gene is possibly TRBD2 (6 bases). V lost 3 bases to trimming and J lost 1 base, with 10 bases between them. Germline CDR1 is LNHDA and CDR2 is SQIVND (reference sequence). The CDR3 runs 15 residues. This CDR3 reads CASSIEGRSYNEQFF. CDR3 in DNA: TGTGCCAGTAGTATTGAAGGGAGGTCCTACAATGAGCAGTTCTTC.

This clonotype was recorded at least ten times. The rearrangement uses TRBV5-1 and TRBJ1-4; D is unclear. The germline V and J ends were trimmed by 1 base and 2 bases, with 9 bases remaining between them. The CDR3 consists of 15 residues. Per germline, CDR1 SGHRS and CDR2 YFSETQ. The CDR3: CASSLLGKTNEKLFF. The CDR3 coding sequence is TGCGCCAGCAGCTTGCTAGGGAAGACTAATGAAAAACTGTTTTTT.

This clonotype was observed at least ten times. The rearrangement uses TRBV7-9 and TRBJ2-3, with TRBD1 matching over 10 bases. The CDR3 contains 16 residues. Germline V gene sequence: CDR1 SEHNR, CDR2 FQNEAQ (reference sequence). Trimming took 7 bases from V and 3 from J; bases not matched to a gene: 10. DNA of the CDR3: TGTGCCAGCAAGTATTCCCGACAGGGGGCGACAGATACGCAGTATTTT. Translated, it gives CASKYSRQGATDTQYF.

This clonotype has at least ten counts. The chain joins TRBV18 to TRBJ2-1; 14 bases are shared with TRBD2. V dropped 0 bases and J dropped 9; count of bases not matched to a gene: 7. Germline CDR1 is KGHSH and CDR2 is LQKENI. This CDR3 is built from 17 residues. The CDR3 DNA reads TGTGCCAGCTCACCACCCGGACTAGCGGGAGGCCCCGGTGAGCAGTTCTTC. It specifies CASSPPGLAGGPGEQFF.

In this sample, this clonotype turned up a few times. This chain connects TRBV6-6 to TRBJ1-1; a possible D gene is TRBD1 (5 bases). Germline assignment: CDR1 MNHNY and CDR2 SVGAGI (reference sequence). Trimming removed 7 bases at V and 12 bases at J, with 18 bases between. The CDR3 spans 12 residues. CDR3 region: CASTRDSVKTFF. DNA of the CDR3: TGTGCCAGCACCCGGGACTCTGTAAAAACTTTCTTT.

This clonotype was seen a few times. The DNA for the CDR3 is TGTGCCAGCAGTTACGCCGGGACAGTCATTGAAAAACTGTTTTTT. Residues: CASSYAGTVIEKLFF. The chain uses TRBV6-5 and TRBJ1-4, with 7 bases identical to TRBD1. This CDR3 region has 15 residues. With V trimmed by 2 bases and J by 7 bases, 7 bases remained unmatched. Germline values: CDR1 MNHEY, CDR2 SVGAGI.

This clonotype came up a few times. A much larger clonotype is one base distant, so this may be a read error. This CDR3 is CSADQLGDTQYF. Here the CDR3 DNA reads TGCAGCGCCGACCAATTGGGAGATACGCAGTATTTT. The V and J genes are TRBV29-1 and TRBJ2-3; D unresolved. The CDR3 sequence is 12 residues long. Trimming removed 7 bases at V and 5 bases at J, with 13 bases between. In germline, CDR1 is SQVTM, CDR2 ANQGSEA.

In regard to this clonotype: A read error may explain this, as a much larger clone is one base away. This chain uses TRBV7-2 with TRBJ1-1; D is undetermined. V was pared by 5 bases and J by 2 bases, with 15 bases between. Looked up from germline, CDR1 is SGHTA and CDR2 is FQGNSA. This CDR3 contains 15 residues. Here the CDR3 reads CASSDKSRTNTEAFF. The CDR3 DNA reads as TGTGCCAGCAGCGACAAATCCCGAACCAACACTGAAGCTTTCTTT.

This clonotype was detected ten times or more. V and J are TRBV7-9 and TRBJ2-1; 7 nucleotides line up with TRBD1. Per germline, CDR1 SEHNR and CDR2 FQNEAQ (reference sequence). The CDR3 extends over 11 amino acids. Unmatched junction bases numbered 3, after V lost 6 bases and J lost 10 bases. The chain's CDR3 is CASSSTGEQFF. In DNA, the CDR3 is TGTGCCAGCAGTTCGACAGGGGAGCAGTTCTTC.

This clonotype occurred many times. J is TRBJ1-5 and V is TRBV2; tentative D call: TRBD1 (6 bases). The CDR3 is 17 amino acids. V was pared by 2 bases and J by 2 bases, with 16 bases between. Per germline, CDR1 SNHLY and CDR2 FYNNEI. CDR3 in amino acids: CASSERNRVEGNQPQHF. In nucleotides, the CDR3 is TGTGCCAGCAGTGAAAGGAACAGGGTGGAAGGCAATCAGCCCCAGCATTTT.

Many counts were recorded for this clonotype. The chain has TRBV29-1 and TRBJ1-2, with D hard to call. CDR1 and CDR2 (germline): SQVTM, ANQGSEA. The ends were cut back, 3 bases at V and 4 bases at J, with 9 bases in the middle. This CDR3 has 12 amino acids. The CDR3 sequence: CSVEETGYGYTF. Here the CDR3 DNA reads TGCAGCGTTGAGGAAACGGGCTATGGCTACACCTTC.

In this sample, this clonotype turned up many times. This chain joins TRBV7-2 and TRBJ2-1; D gene ambiguous. Trimming removed 1 base at V and 9 bases at J, with 7 bases between. Germline loops: CDR1 SGHTA, CDR2 FQGNSA. The CDR3 consists of 12 residues. The DNA for the CDR3 is TGTGCCAGCAGCTTAGAGGCTAGTGAGCAGTTCTTC. Its translation is CASSLEASEQFF. The whole variable domain, filled in from reference TRBV7-2 and TRBJ2-1, reads GAGVSQSPSNKVTEKGKDVELRCDPISGHTALYWYRQSLGQGLEFLIYFQGNSAPDKSGLPSDRFSAERTGGSVSTLTIQRTQQEDSAVYLCASSLEASEQFFGPGTRLTVL.

With respect to this clonotype: Possible read error: a much larger clone is one base away. The rearrangement joins TRBV12-5 to TRBJ2-7, with D perhaps being TRBD1 or TRBD2 (5 bases each). The CDR3 has 13 residues. CDR1 and CDR2 from the germline V gene are LGHNT and FRNRAP. Trimming cost V 5 bases and J 3 bases, with 11 bases left between them. The CDR3 nucleotides read TGTGCTAGTGGTCCGGCAGGGAGCTACGAGCAGTACTTC. Its translation: CASGPAGSYEQYF.

This clonotype was recorded a few times. The junction and the germline gene differ at one end; a read error may be behind it. The V and J genes are TRBV3-1 and TRBJ1-2; D is undetermined. Germline V lookup: CDR1 LGHDT, CDR2 YNNKEL (reference sequence). The CDR3 spans 15 residues. The CDR3 DNA reads TGTGCCAGCAGCCAAGGACATACAGCTAACTATGGCGACACCTTC. Its protein is CASSQGHTANYGDTF.

At least ten counts were recorded for this clonotype. The chain couples TRBV9 to TRBJ2-1; D perhaps matches TRBD2 (6 bases). V was shortened by 5 bases and J by 9 bases, with 12 bases between the two germline ends. Per germline, CDR1 SGDLS and CDR2 YYNGEE. The CDR3 spans 12 residues. The CDR3 DNA sequence: TGTGCCAGCAGAGGGCCCGGGGGTGAGCAGTTCTTC. Amino acids: CASRGPGGEQFF.

This clonotype was detected ten times or more. The genes are TRBV5-1 and TRBJ2-7; 7 bases fit TRBD1. Trimming at V came to 4 bases and at J to 1 base, leaving 8 bases not matched to a gene. CDR1 is SGHRS, CDR2 YFSETQ, per germline. This CDR3 has 15 amino acids. DNA of the CDR3: TGCGCCAGCAGCCCGGGGACAGTGAATTCCTACGAGCAGTACTTC. It codes for CASSPGTVNSYEQYF.

This clonotype was detected ten times or more. The V gene is TRBV5-1, the J gene TRBJ2-3; no clear D. The CDR3 contains 13 residues. Trimming cost V 0 bases and J 2 bases, with 4 bases left between them. CDR1 SGHRS and CDR2 YFSETQ come from the germline V gene. The CDR3 loop is CASSLDNTDTQYF. CDR3 bases: TGCGCCAGCAGCTTGGACAACACAGATACGCAGTATTTT.

This clonotype was recorded a few times. The chain is built from TRBV6-1 and TRBJ2-7; TRBD2 matches at 7 bases. This CDR3 is built from 17 residues. Germline V CDR1 and CDR2: MNHNS, SASEGT. With V trimmed by 7 bases and J by 1 base, 16 bases remained unmatched. Here the CDR3 reads CASNTWEGRAISYEQYF. The CDR3 DNA follows: TGTGCCAGCAATACCTGGGAGGGACGGGCGATATCCTACGAGCAGTACTTC.

This clonotype was observed many times. Here the CDR3 DNA reads TGTGCCACCGAGGGCAACGGGGGTCCTGAGCAGTTCTTC. Residues: CATEGNGGPEQFF. The rearrangement uses TRBV2 and TRBJ2-1, with TRBD2 as a possible D gene (6 bases). There are 13 residues in the CDR3. Germline loops: CDR1 SNHLY, CDR2 FYNNEI. Trimming cost V 10 bases and J 9 bases, with 19 bases left between them.